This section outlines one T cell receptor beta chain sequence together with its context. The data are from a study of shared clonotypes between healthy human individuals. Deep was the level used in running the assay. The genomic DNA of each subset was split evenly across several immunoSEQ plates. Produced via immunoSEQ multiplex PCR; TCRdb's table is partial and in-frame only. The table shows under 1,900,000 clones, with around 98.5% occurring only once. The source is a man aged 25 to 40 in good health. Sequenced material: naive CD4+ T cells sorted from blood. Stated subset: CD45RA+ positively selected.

The CDR3 is CASTRTGAGNTIYF. CDR3 coding DNA: TGTGCCAGCACCCGGACAGGGGCTGGAAACACCATATATTTT. The rearrangement uses TRBV6-5 and TRBJ1-3; 9 bases match TRBD1. From germline, CDR1 is MNHEY and CDR2 SVGAGI. Germline trimming cut 7 bases from V and 2 bases from J; bases unmatched to any gene: 3. This CDR3 spans 14 amino acids.